The clone carrying this T cell receptor beta chain was found many times. The source of the sample is a study of breast tumors, draining lymph nodes, adjacent tissues. This CDR3 is built from 15 residues. Trimming removed 2 bases at V and 5 bases at J, with 12 bases between. CDR1 is SEHNR and CDR2 is FQNEAQ in the germline V gene (reference sequence). Samples came from axillary lymph nodes draining the breast cancer. TCRdb passed the multiplex PCR reads through MiXCR, listing each CDR3 protein once. The sample lists about 110,000 distinct CDR3 sequences, about 29% occurring once. The chain carries TRBV7-9 and TRBJ1-4; D call uncertain. This TCR was recovered from a female donor with breast cancer. Some clones in this sample may be carry-over from other donors' samples. The material sequenced was axillary lymph node tissue. The CDR3 spells CASSLSGGENEKLFF. The CDR3 bases are TGTGCCAGCAGCTTATCAGGCGGGGAAAATGAAAAACTGTTTTTT.